This paragraph covers one TCR beta chain sequence. This entry comes from a study of radiotherapy plus CTLA-4 blockade in lung cancer. In chemo-refractory metastatic non-small-cell lung cancer, patients got ipilimumab CTLA-4 blockade together with focal radiation. TCRdb keeps only in-frame clones here, not all; method: immunoSEQ multiplex PCR. The sample yields under 110,000 clones, over 75% seen once. CDR1 is SEHNR and CDR2 is FQNEAQ in the germline V gene (reference sequence). The CDR3 totals 13 residues. V dropped 2 bases and J dropped 7 bases, with 11 bases sitting between them. This chain links TRBV7-9 with TRBJ1-2; D is possibly TRBD1 (5 bases). Source: peripheral blood, taken from a patient treated with radiotherapy plus ipilimumab. The origin of this receptor is a human donor with non-small cell lung cancer that progressed on radiotherapy plus ipilimumab. Some clones in this sample may be carry-over from other donors' samples. The CDR3 protein is CASSLLQGRGYTF. Written as DNA, the CDR3 is TGTGCCAGCAGCTTACTGCAGGGTCGTGGCTACACCTTC.